This section outlines one TCR beta chain sequence together with its context. Its antigen is still unknown. These data are taken from a study of cytomegalovirus exposure and HLA in healthy donors. Primers for the PCR totalled 60 Vbeta and 13 Jbeta. The method was immunoSEQ multiplex PCR; TCRdb's version includes in-frame clones alone and lacks a portion of them. The sample has over 150,000 clones; 68% are singletons. Germline CDR1 and CDR2: MNHNS and SASEGT. Trimming took 2 bases from V and 8 from J; bases not matched to a gene: 2. This CDR3 contains 12 residues. Findings and caveats of the study: Rarity characterized most TCR sequences, yet some public TCRs appeared in many donors.

The sequence was obtained from a man aged 50 to 59 in good health and CMV-seronegative. The sequenced sample consisted of PBMCs. V gene TRBV6-1 combines with J gene TRBJ1-2; 7 bases are a match to TRBD1. CDR3 nucleotide sequence: TGTGCCAGCAGTGAACAGGGGGAAGGCTACACCTTC. Protein: CASSEQGEGYTF.